Below are 21 T cell receptor beta chains sequenced from a single sample in a study of blood T cell repertoires in COVID-19. Data came from immunoSEQ multiplex PCR; TCRdb stores just in-frame clones and leaves some out. The table records over 85,000 clones, about 91% of them present only once. Source material: peripheral blood. The origin of the receptors is a young man with acute or convalescent COVID-19.

The chain employs TRBV19 and TRBJ2-5, with 7 bases matching TRBD1. Germline assignment: CDR1 LNHDA and CDR2 SQIVND (reference sequence). CDR3 length: 13 residues. Germline trimming cut 6 bases from V and 2 bases from J; bases unmatched to any gene: 3. The CDR3 here is CASSPGQQETQYF. CDR3 nucleotide sequence: TGTGCCAGTAGCCCGGGACAGCAAGAGACCCAGTACTTC.

This chain links TRBV5-1 with TRBJ1-1; 11 bases map to TRBD1. V lost 5 bases, J lost 4 bases, and 10 bases stayed unmatched. The CDR3 contains 16 residues. Germline V gene data show CDR1 as SGHRS and CDR2 as YFSETQ. Here the CDR3 DNA reads TGCGCCAGCAGTTTCTATACCGGGACAGGGGGCACTGAAGCTTTCTTT. It encodes CASSFYTGTGGTEAFF.

The chain recombines TRBV13 with TRBJ1-4, with TRBD1 matching 7 bases. The V segment lost 6 bases and the J segment 3 bases; nucleotides outside the gene matches: 4. This CDR3 region has 14 residues. Per the germline V gene, CDR1 is PRHDT and CDR2 is FYEKMQ (reference sequence). CDR3 DNA sequence: TGTGCCAGCAGGAAGACAGGGCCTAATGAAAAACTGTTTTTT. Residues: CASRKTGPNEKLFF.

V gene TRBV21-1 combines with J gene TRBJ2-3; the D segment call TRBD2 is taken from the table without a DNA check. TRBV21-1 constitutes a pseudogene. CDR3 size: 21 residues. CDR3 bases: TGTGCCAGCAGCCCCCGGGACGGCTTCCCTTCCGGGCGGGAGGTCGCAGATACGCAGTATTTT. Its translation is CASSPRDGFPSGREVADTQYF.

The V and J genes are TRBV11-2 and TRBJ2-1, with D perhaps TRBD2 (6 bases). V shed 0 bases and J shed 3 bases, with 12 bases lying between them. The CDR3 runs to 16 residues. The V gene's germline CDR1 is SGHAT and CDR2 FQNNGV. DNA for the CDR3: TGTGCCAGCAGCTTAGATCGGGGGAACTTCTACAATGAGCAGTTCTTC. Its protein product is CASSLDRGNFYNEQFF.

This chain links TRBV12-5 with TRBJ1-5; the D is unclear. CDR3 size: 13 residues. V was pared by 1 base and J by 5 bases, with 6 bases between. Germline V gives CDR1 LGHNT, CDR2 FRNRAP. The CDR3 loop reads CASGLAPDQPQHF. The DNA for the CDR3 is TGTGCTAGTGGTTTGGCCCCCGATCAGCCCCAGCATTTT.

The V and J genes are TRBV5-1 and TRBJ1-3, with D hard to call. The CDR3 has 14 amino acids. CDR1 and CDR2 (germline): SGHRS, YFSETQ. Trimming left V 4 bases short and J 0 bases short, with 8 bases between. The CDR3 reads CASSPVSSGNTIYF. The CDR3 DNA reads as TGCGCCAGCAGCCCGGTGAGCTCTGGAAACACCATATATTTT.

With regard to this clone: Other DNA sequences from this sample encode an identical CDR3 as well. The chain is built from TRBV5-1 and TRBJ1-4; 9 positions agree with TRBD1. The CDR3 runs 14 residues. Germline V gives CDR1 SGHRS, CDR2 YFSETQ. The ends lost 5 bases at V and 7 bases at J; junction bases unmatched: 6. DNA for the CDR3: TGCGCCAGCAGTCGGGGACAGGGTAGTGAAAAACTGTTTTTT. As protein: CASSRGQGSEKLFF. Full variable domain (missing parts from reference TRBV5-1 and TRBJ1-4): KAGVTQTPRYLIKTRGQQVTLSCSPISGHRSVSWYQQTPGQGLQFLFEYFSETQRNKGNFPGRFSGRQFSNSRSEMNVSTLELGDSALYLCASSRGQGSEKLFFGSGTQLSVL.

V gene TRBV21-1 combines with J gene TRBJ1-3; the table gives TRBD1 as D, unverified against the DNA. TRBV21-1 is labeled a pseudogene. The CDR3 runs to 15 residues. The CDR3 nucleotides read TGTGCCAGCAGGACAGGGGAACCCTCTGGAAACACCATATATTTT. This encodes CASRTGEPSGNTIYF.

This rearrangement joins TRBV20-1 to TRBJ1-3; TRBD1 is a possible D gene (5 bases). CDR1 is DFQATT, CDR2 SNEGSKA, per germline (reference sequence). The CDR3 is made up of 16 amino acids. V was shortened by 3 bases and J by 1 base, with 16 bases between the two germline ends. CDR3 in DNA: TGCAGTGCTAGTGACCTCGGGGGGGGATCTGGAAACACCATATATTTT. It codes for CSASDLGGGSGNTIYF.

The gene calls are TRBV2 and TRBJ1-3; 9 bases map to TRBD1. CDR3 length: 15 residues. The V segment lost 6 bases and the J segment 0 bases; nucleotides outside the gene matches: 3. Germline values: CDR1 SNHLY, CDR2 FYNNEI. In DNA, the CDR3 is TGTGCCAGCAGGGACAGGGGATACTCTGGAAACACCATATATTTT. Encoded protein: CASRDRGYSGNTIYF.

The chain recombines TRBV7-9 with TRBJ2-1; D uncertain. CDR1 and CDR2 from the germline V gene are SEHNR and FQNEAQ (reference sequence). This CDR3 comprises 15 residues. V was shortened by 5 bases and J by 4 bases, with 15 bases between the two germline ends. The CDR3: CASSLRDSRYNEQFF. CDR3 coding DNA: TGTGCCAGCAGCCTCCGTGATAGCCGGTACAATGAGCAGTTCTTC.

The chain uses TRBV6-5 and TRBJ1-2; perhaps TRBD1 as D (6 bases). V gave up 5 bases and J gave up 5 bases, with 18 bases separating them. Germline CDR1 MNHEY, CDR2 SVGAGI. CDR3 size: 15 residues. The CDR3, as DNA: TGTGCCAGCAGTACGCCGCGGGCAGGGGATTATGGCTACACCTTC. Translated, it gives CASSTPRAGDYGYTF.

The rearrangement uses TRBV29-1 and TRBJ1-2; D is unresolved. The germline V and J ends were trimmed by 4 bases and 2 bases, with 5 bases remaining between them. There are 11 residues in the CDR3. Germline V gene data show CDR1 as SQVTM and CDR2 as ANQGSEA. The CDR3 loop reads CSVGGNYGYTF. CDR3 DNA sequence: TGCAGCGTTGGAGGGAACTATGGCTACACCTTC.

The V call is TRBV5-6, the J call TRBJ1-2, with 9 bases aligning to TRBD1. Germline CDR1 SGHDT, CDR2 YYEEEE. The J segment lost 8 bases and the V segment lost 4 bases, leaving 9 bases of the junction unmatched. The CDR3 covers 14 residues. The chain's CDR3 is CASSPTGGAEGYTF. The CDR3 bases are TGTGCCAGCAGCCCCACAGGGGGCGCGGAGGGCTACACCTTC.

The chain combines TRBV6-5 with TRBJ1-4; a weak D match, TRBD1 (6 bases). The CDR3 is 15 amino acids. The V end was cut by 6 bases, the J end by 0 bases, with 11 bases between. Germline V gene sequence: CDR1 MNHEY, CDR2 SVGAGI. The CDR3 nucleotides read TGTGCCAGCAGCTGGACAGCGGCAACTAATGAAAAACTGTTTTTT. Protein: CASSWTAATNEKLFF.

This clone appeared a few times. CDR3 in amino acids: CASSDPGQKSYEQYF. The CDR3 coding sequence is TGTGCCAGCAGTGACCCAGGACAGAAATCCTACGAGCAGTACTTC. The chain couples TRBV25-1 to TRBJ2-7; possible D gene TRBD1, 6 bases. This CDR3 contains 15 residues. Germline V CDR1 and CDR2: MGHDK, SYGVNS. V was pared by 3 bases and J by 1 base, with 13 bases between.

The V gene is TRBV6-6, the J gene TRBJ1-2, with 9 bases identical to TRBD1. Germline CDR1 MNHNY, CDR2 SVGAGI (reference sequence). The J segment lost 5 bases and the V segment lost 2 bases, leaving 9 bases of the junction unmatched. The CDR3 has 16 amino acids. The CDR3: CASSYGGTGTYYGYTF. The CDR3 nucleotides are TGTGCCAGCAGTTACGGTGGGACAGGGACATATTATGGCTACACCTTC.

In this sample, this clone turned up a few times. CDR3 coding DNA: TGTGCCAGCAGGACAGGTTCCTCTGGGGCCAACGTCCTGACTTTC. Amino acids: CASRTGSSGANVLTF. J is TRBJ2-6 and V is TRBV2; D is perhaps TRBD1 (6 bases). Trimming cost V 6 bases and J 0 bases, with 9 bases left between them. This CDR3 has 15 residues. Germline CDR1 SNHLY, CDR2 FYNNEI.

V and J are TRBV18 and TRBJ1-6; TRBD1 matches at 8 bases. The CDR3 extends over 17 amino acids. The J segment lost 3 bases and the V segment lost 3 bases, leaving 7 bases of the junction unmatched. Germline CDR1 reads KGHSH; CDR2 reads LQKENI. The CDR3: CASSPSGTGLYNSPLHF. DNA for the CDR3: TGTGCCAGCTCACCTTCCGGGACAGGCCTCTATAATTCACCCCTCCACTTT.

The gene calls are TRBV11-2 and TRBJ2-3; 8 bases match TRBD2. CDR3 length: 16 residues. V dropped 1 base and J dropped 4; count of bases not matched to a gene: 7. CDR1 and CDR2 from the germline V gene are SGHAT and FQNNGV. DNA for the CDR3: TGTGCCAGCAGCTTAGGCACAGCGGGGGTGGCAGATACGCAGTATTTT. Protein sequence: CASSLGTAGVADTQYF.